This is a list of T cell receptor beta chains from one sample in a study of T cell repertoires in cytomegalovirus infection. TCRdb reprocessed the reads via MiXCR and lists one record per CDR3 protein. The data contain approximately 700,000 distinct CDR3 sequences, approximately 40% of them singletons. The material sequenced was PBMCs. The receptors stem from a human donor in good health (CMV status not recorded). Some clones in this sample may be carry-over from other donors' samples. Both conserved end residues are part of each CDR3. The order of the fields is clone size, D gene, J gene, V gene, CDR3 protein, CDR3 DNA. D genes are given only for firm matches. Rows may omit the clone size; those that give it use once, few, many or a size class.

>few|TRBD1|TRBJ1-5|TRBV2
CASSPGQGTSYSNQPQHF
TGTGCCAGCAGTCCGGGACAGGGGACCTCATATAGCAATCAGCCCCAGCATTTT
>few|NA|TRBJ2-1|TRBV5-5
CASSRDGVSYNEQFF
TGTGCCAGCAGCAGGGACGGGGTGTCCTACAATGAGCAGTTCTTC
>NA|NA|TRBJ2-1|TRBV11-3
CASSVGTSNEQFF
TGTGCCAGCAGCGTAGGGACTTCCAATGAGCAGTTCTTC
>NA|TRBD2|TRBJ2-7|TRBV28
CASNLSGRREQYF
TGTGCCAGCAACCTTAGCGGGAGACGGGAGCAGTACTTC
>once|NA|TRBJ1-2|TRBV7-6
CASSSSLDTYGYTF
TGTGCCAGCAGCTCTTCTCTGGACACCTATGGCTACACCTTC
>few|NA|TRBJ1-5|TRBV11-2
CASSFFVDQPQHF
TGTGCCAGCAGCTTTTTTGTTGATCAGCCCCAGCATTTT
>NA|NA|TRBJ2-3|TRBV20-1
CSARDQGPGDTQYF
TGCAGTGCTAGAGATCAGGGACCCGGCGATACGCAGTATTTT
>NA|NA|TRBJ2-7|TRBV5-6
CASSLQGTYEQYF
TGTGCCAGCAGCTTGCAGGGAACCTACGAGCAGTACTTC
>NA|NA|TRBJ2-1|TRBV25-1
CASSGPPRVNEQFF
TGTGCCAGCAGTGGGCCACCGAGGGTCAATGAGCAGTTCTTC
>few|NA|TRBJ2-2|TRBV24-1
CATERTGELFF
TGTGCCACCGAGCGGACCGGGGAGCTGTTTTTT
>few|NA|TRBJ1-1|TRBV10-3
CAISESRLGGTEAFF
TGTGCCATCAGTGAGTCAAGGTTGGGCGGCACTGAAGCTTTCTTT
>few|NA|TRBJ1-4|TRBV11-2
CASSPRTGPMFF
TGTGCCAGCAGCCCTAGAACAGGACCAATGTTTTTT
>NA|TRBD1|TRBJ1-4|TRBV20-1
CSAIQPGQGIKLFF
TGCAGTGCTATCCAGCCGGGACAGGGGATAAAACTGTTTTTT
>NA|NA|TRBJ1-1|TRBV28
CASSFIMGDTEAFF
TGTGCCAGCAGTTTTATTATGGGGGACACTGAAGCTTTCTTT
>NA|NA|TRBJ2-3|TRBV7-3
CASSLSSADTQYF
TGTGCCAGCAGCTTAAGTAGTGCAGATACGCAGTATTTT
>NA|NA|TRBJ2-7|TRBV11-2
CVSSRKGNGEQCF
TGTGTCAGCAGCCGCAAAGGGAACGGCGAGCAGTGCTTC
>NA|TRBD2|TRBJ2-5|TRBV5-1
CASSQGLAGGEKTQYF
TGCGCCAGCAGCCAGGGACTAGCGGGGGGAGAGAAGACCCAGTACTTC
>NA|NA|TRBJ1-2|TRBV6-6
CASSYSGRSNGYTF
TGTGCCAGCAGTTACTCTGGGCGGTCTAATGGCTACACCTTC
>NA|NA|TRBJ2-3|TRBV28
CASSLAELGDTQYF
TGTGCCAGCAGTTTAGCGGAGTTGGGAGATACGCAGTATTTT
>NA|NA|TRBJ2-3|TRBV27
CASSSSGPAGLDTQYF
TGTGCCAGCAGCTCATCCGGACCAGCGGGCCTAGATACGCAGTATTTT
>NA|TRBD2|TRBJ2-7|TRBV5-1
CASSLTSGVDEQYF
TGCGCCAGCAGCTTGACTAGCGGTGTCGACGAGCAGTACTTC
>NA|NA|TRBJ1-2|TRBV19
CASSIAPGSYGYTF
TGTGCCAGTAGTATAGCCCCGGGATCCTATGGCTACACCTTC
>NA|TRBD1|TRBJ1-4|TRBV20-1
CSARVAGGDEKLFF
TGCAGTGCTAGAGTAGCAGGGGGCGACGAAAAACTGTTTTTT
>NA|NA|TRBJ2-3|TRBV6-6
CASSFLDGFTDTQYF
TGTGCCAGCAGTTTTCTCGACGGTTTCACAGATACGCAGTATTTT
>NA|NA|TRBJ2-1|TRBV12-3/TRBV12-4
CASSATDRLTYNEQFF
TGTGCCAGCAGTGCAACAGACCGACTAACCTACAATGAGCAGTTCTTC
>NA|TRBD1|TRBJ1-2|TRBV20-1
CSARDQGQGAYYGYTF
TGCAGTGCTAGAGATCAGGGACAGGGGGCCTACTATGGCTACACCTTC
>NA|NA|TRBJ1-6|TRBV6-5
CASSYSRTGNSPLHF
TGTGCCAGCAGTTACTCAAGGACGGGAAATTCACCCCTCCACTTT
>NA|NA|TRBJ2-7|TRBV27
CASSDTGTPAEQYF
TGTGCCAGCAGTGATACAGGTACCCCCGCCGAGCAGTACTTC
>NA|NA|TRBJ1-5|TRBV4-1
CASSQDPYSNQPQHF
TGCGCCAGCAGCCAAGATCCCTATAGCAATCAGCCCCAGCATTTT
>few|TRBD2|TRBJ2-7|TRBV19
CASSSENRGGYEQYF
TGTGCCAGTAGCTCCGAAAACCGGGGGGGATACGAGCAGTACTTC
>NA|NA|TRBJ2-3|TRBV27
CASSGSLTAASGTDTQYF
TGTGCCAGCAGTGGCTCCTTGACCGCAGCTAGCGGCACAGATACGCAGTATTTT
>NA|NA|TRBJ1-1|TRBV2
CASSEVLDTTEAFF
TGTGCCAGCAGTGAAGTATTAGACACAACTGAAGCTTTCTTT
>many|NA|TRBJ1-1|TRBV7-8
CASSEDTTGTEAFF
TGTGCCAGCAGCGAGGACACGACGGGGACTGAAGCTTTCTTT
>NA|NA|TRBJ2-5|TRBV20-1
CSGARTGQETQYF
TGCAGTGGTGCAAGGACGGGGCAAGAGACCCAGTACTTC
>few|NA|TRBJ1-4|TRBV6-1
CASSPSETTLRNEKLFF
TGTGCCAGCAGTCCGTCTGAGACAACGCTCCGTAATGAAAAACTGTTTTTT
>NA|NA|TRBJ2-4|TRBV29-1
CSYGGVAKNIQYF
TGCAGCTATGGAGGGGTAGCCAAAAACATTCAGTACTTC
>NA|NA|TRBJ1-3|TRBV12-3/TRBV12-4
CASSSLQGKSGNTIYF
TGTGCCAGCAGTTCCTTACAGGGCAAATCTGGAAACACCATATATTTT
>NA|NA|TRBJ2-7|TRBV7-2
CASSLRRPYEQYF
TGTGCCAGCAGCTTAAGACGGCCCTACGAGCAGTACTTC
>NA|NA|TRBJ1-3|TRBV7-9
CASSLEGDRSSGNTIYF
TGTGCCAGCAGCTTAGAGGGAGACAGGAGCTCTGGAAACACCATATATTTT
>few|TRBD2|TRBJ2-1|TRBV10-3
CAIKGPAGGTSYNEQFF
TGTGCCATCAAGGGCCCTGCGGGAGGAACTTCCTACAATGAGCAGTTCTTC
>NA|NA|TRBJ2-1|TRBV7-9
CASSTYWTNNEQFF
TGTGCCAGCAGCACCTACTGGACCAACAATGAGCAGTTCTTC